This is a list of T cell receptor beta chains from one sample in a study of T cell responses to AZD1222 COVID-19 vaccine. Clones were read by immunoSEQ multiplex PCR, and TCRdb kept only the in-frame ones, dropping some. The repertoire consists of some 150,000 clones, with 85% to 95% occurring once and the leading ten covering more than 0.8%. Here the sequenced sample was peripheral blood, taken on day 0 of MenACWY control vaccination. The receptors originated from an adult in good health. The CDR3 runs from the conserved cysteine through the conserved F or W. Each record gives: J gene, clone size, V gene, D gene, CDR3 protein, CDR3 DNA. A D gene is named only where the DNA matches it firmly. Clone size appears in some rows only: once, few, many, or a class for an expanded clone.

TRBJ2-5,.,TRBV15,.,CATSARRGVNQETQYF,TGTGCCACCAGCGCTAGGAGGGGGGTCAATCAAGAGACCCAGTACTTC
TRBJ2-1,.,TRBV25-1,.,CASSLQGSYNEQFF,TGTGCCAGCAGCCTCCAGGGCTCCTACAATGAGCAGTTCTTC
TRBJ2-3,.,TRBV5-1,TRBD2,CASSEGLAESTDTQYF,TGCGCCAGCAGCGAGGGACTAGCAGAAAGCACAGATACGCAGTATTTT
TRBJ2-7,.,TRBV4-1,.,CASSQDPDNTGEQYF,TGCGCCAGCAGCCAAGATCCCGACAATACAGGGGAGCAGTACTTC
TRBJ2-1,.,TRBV27,.,CASSFGVDEQFF,TGTGCCAGCAGTTTTGGAGTCGATGAGCAGTTCTTC
TRBJ1-1,once,TRBV19,.,CASSIRGIAEAFF,TGTGCCAGTAGTATAAGGGGGATCGCTGAAGCTTTCTTT
TRBJ2-5,.,TRBV5-1,.,CASSFGVGETQYF,TGCGCCAGCAGCTTTGGTGTTGGAGAGACCCAGTACTTC
TRBJ1-3,.,TRBV2,.,CASSSSRGTSGNTIYF,TGTGCCAGCAGTTCGTCGCGGGGCACCTCTGGAAACACCATATATTTT
TRBJ1-4,.,TRBV6-2/TRBV6-3,.,CASSPGRSRTNEKLFF,TGTGCCAGCAGTCCCGGACGGTCAAGAACTAATGAAAAACTGTTTTTT
TRBJ1-1,.,TRBV5-1,TRBD1,CASSSGTGVSSNTEAFF,TGCGCCAGCAGCTCCGGGACAGGGGTTAGTTCGAACACTGAAGCTTTCTTT
TRBJ2-1,.,TRBV10-3,TRBD2,CARRTRFSYNEQFF,TGTGCTCGAAGGACTAGATTTTCCTACAATGAGCAGTTCTTC
TRBJ1-4,.,TRBV7-9,.,CASSLASSVEKLFF,TGTGCCAGCAGCTTAGCGAGTAGCGTTGAAAAACTGTTTTTT
TRBJ2-1,.,TRBV5-1,TRBD2,CASTILAGLDNEQFF,TGCGCCAGCACCATACTAGCGGGGCTGGACAATGAGCAGTTCTTC
TRBJ1-1,.,TRBV5-6,.,CASSFAGYTEAFF,TGTGCCAGCAGCTTCGCAGGGTACACTGAAGCTTTCTTT
TRBJ1-1,.,TRBV5-1,.,CASREATDSLWAFF,TGCGCCAGCCGGGAAGCCACTGATAGCCTGTGGGCTTTCTTT
TRBJ1-1,.,TRBV7-9,TRBD1,CASSLGQGAPNEAFF,TGTGCCAGCAGCTTAGGACAGGGGGCGCCGAATGAAGCTTTCTTT
TRBJ1-5,.,TRBV30,.,CAWSIMGPGRGQPQHF,TGTGCCTGGAGTATCATGGGCCCGGGGAGGGGACAGCCCCAGCATTTT
TRBJ1-3,once,TRBV19,.,CASFGGNTIYF,TGTGCCTCCTTCGGAGGAAACACCATATATTTT
TRBJ1-1,.,TRBV9,.,CASSVARDSLNTEAFF,TGTGCCAGCAGCGTAGCTCGTGACAGTTTGAACACTGAAGCTTTCTTT
TRBJ1-3,.,TRBV5-6,.,CASSLTGTQTRTIYF,TGTGCCAGCAGCTTAACCGGGACGCAGACCAGGACCATATATTTT
TRBJ1-6,.,TRBV15,TRBD1,CATSRDQGAYTNSPLHF,TGTGCCACCAGCAGAGATCAGGGGGCCTACACCAATTCACCCCTCCACTTT
TRBJ1-2,.,TRBV27,TRBD1,CASSLQGAIYGYTF,TGTGCCAGCAGTTTACAGGGGGCAATCTATGGCTACACCTTC
TRBJ2-7,.,TRBV5-8,.,CASSLTRNLPYEQYF,TGTGCCAGCAGCTTGACACGTAACCTACCCTACGAGCAGTACTTC
TRBJ2-1,.,TRBV11-2,.,CASSLAGGLNEQFF,TGTGCCAGCAGCTTAGCGGGGGGCCTAAATGAGCAGTTCTTC
TRBJ2-1,.,TRBV2,.,CASRGTSYNEQFF,TGTGCCAGCAGGGGGACTTCCTACAATGAGCAGTTCTTC
TRBJ1-1,.,TRBV5-1,.,CASSLVAGRNTEAFF,TGCGCCAGCAGCTTGGTGGCAGGGCGGAACACTGAAGCTTTCTTT
TRBJ2-5,.,TRBV11-2,TRBD2,CASSRTSGGLVLETQYF,TGTGCCAGCAGCCGGACTAGCGGGGGCCTGGTGTTAGAGACCCAGTACTTC
TRBJ1-5,.,TRBV7-6,TRBD1,CASSLQGGTQHF,TGTGCCAGCAGCCTTCAGGGGGGTACCCAGCATTTT
TRBJ1-1,.,TRBV5-1,.,CASSLGVNTEAFF,TGCGCCAGCAGCTTGGGCGTGAACACTGAAGCTTTCTTT
TRBJ1-3,.,TRBV10-3,.,CAISESRQLNTIYF,TGTGCCATCAGTGAGTCGCGGCAGCTAAACACCATATATTTT
TRBJ1-2,.,TRBV5-8,.,CASSLVWSTYGYTF,TGTGCCAGCAGCTTGGTCTGGAGTACCTATGGCTACACCTTC
TRBJ2-3,.,TRBV5-1,TRBD2,CASSFGGRGDTQYF,TGCGCCAGCAGCTTCGGAGGGAGGGGAGATACGCAGTATTTT
TRBJ2-6,.,TRBV30,.,CASNSGAGANVLTF,TGTGCCTCAAACTCAGGGGCTGGGGCCAACGTCCTGACTTTC
TRBJ1-5,.,TRBV2,TRBD1,CASSVDRGRPQHF,TGTGCCAGCAGTGTGGACAGGGGGAGGCCCCAGCATTTT
TRBJ1-1,.,TRBV5-5,.,CASSLGWGTSEAFF,TGTGCCAGCAGCTTGGGTTGGGGGACAAGTGAAGCTTTCTTT
TRBJ2-1,.,TRBV14,TRBD1,CASRLQGVNEQFF,TGTGCCAGCAGACTTCAGGGGGTCAATGAGCAGTTCTTC